This TCR beta chain was identified during a study of neurological immune-mediated disorders. In germline, CDR1 is SGHRS, CDR2 YFSETQ. The CDR3 extends over 17 amino acids. J gave up 5 bases and V 0 bases, and 6 bases lay outside the gene matches. A single record per CDR3 protein comes from TCRdb applying MiXCR to the 5' RACE reads. The sample shows roughly 45,000 distinct CDR3 sequences, roughly 12% of them seen only once. This sample's time point: longitudinal time-point 3. This clonotype appeared many times. The source material was PBMCs. The V gene is TRBV5-1, the J gene TRBJ2-1, with 12 bases identical to TRBD2. This sequence was found in a man aged 25-45 years in good health. The CDR3 region is CASSLASSGRGNNEQFF. DNA for the CDR3: TGCGCCAGCAGCTTGGCCTCTAGCGGGAGGGGGAACAATGAGCAGTTCTTC.